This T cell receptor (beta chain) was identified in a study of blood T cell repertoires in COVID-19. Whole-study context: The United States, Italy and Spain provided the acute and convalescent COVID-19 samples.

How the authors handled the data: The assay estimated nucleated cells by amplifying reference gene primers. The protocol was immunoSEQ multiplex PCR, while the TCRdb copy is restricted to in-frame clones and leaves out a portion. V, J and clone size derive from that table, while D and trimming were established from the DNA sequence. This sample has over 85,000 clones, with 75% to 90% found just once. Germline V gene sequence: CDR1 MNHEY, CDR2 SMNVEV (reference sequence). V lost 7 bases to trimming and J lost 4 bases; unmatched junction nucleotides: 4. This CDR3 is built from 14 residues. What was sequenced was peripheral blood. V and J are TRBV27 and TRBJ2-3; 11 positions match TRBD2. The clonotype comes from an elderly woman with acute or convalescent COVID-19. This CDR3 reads CASNSGGGADTQYF. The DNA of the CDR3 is TGTGCCAGCAATAGCGGGGGGGGTGCAGATACGCAGTATTTT.